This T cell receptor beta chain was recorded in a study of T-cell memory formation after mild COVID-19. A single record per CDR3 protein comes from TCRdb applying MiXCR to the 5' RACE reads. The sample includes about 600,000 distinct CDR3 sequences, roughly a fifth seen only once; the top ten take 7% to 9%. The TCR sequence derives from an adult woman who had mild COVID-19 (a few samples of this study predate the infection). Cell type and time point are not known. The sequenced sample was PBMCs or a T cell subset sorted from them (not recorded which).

CDR3 nucleotide sequence: TGTGCCAGCAGTTACTCGAGGACAGCAAGACGGCCCCAGCATTTT. Its protein product is CASSYSRTARRPQHF. The J gene is TRBJ1-5, the V gene TRBV6-5; D perhaps matches TRBD1 (6 bases). Trimming took 0 bases from V and 9 from J, leaving 15 bases between them. In germline, CDR1 is MNHEY, CDR2 SVGAGI. This CDR3 has 15 residues.